This passage covers 18 T cell receptor beta chains from one sample sequenced in a study of regulatory T cells in long-lasting Graves disease. CDR3 regions were amplified by Arm-PCR using iRepertoire HTBI primers to build TCR beta libraries. In TCRdb, the multiplex PCR reads were re-called with MiXCR into one record per CDR3 protein. The table has a few hundred thousand distinct CDR3 sequences, 15% seen once. The time point is: newly diagnosed GD, antithyroid drugs for less than 3 months. From RNA extracted from PBMCs, the TCR library was made. The same data also contributed to another study, on T cells in Graves' hyperthyroidism and ophthalmopathy.

This specimen consisted of peripheral blood mononuclear cells (PBMCs), obtained at new diagnosis, from a patient treated with antithyroid drugs. The receptors come from a woman aged 40 to 49 with Graves disease.

Worth noting for this clonotype: A read error is possible here, since a much larger clone lies one base away. The gene calls are TRBV29-1 and TRBJ1-1; no clear D. CDR1 is SQVTM and CDR2 is ANQGSEA in the germline V gene. The CDR3 spans 13 residues. Trimming shortened V by 3 bases and J by 1 base, and 9 bases separated the two germline ends. In DNA, the CDR3 is TGCAGCGTTGATGAGGGTCAGAACACTGAAGCTTTCTTT. Protein product: CSVDEGQNTEAFF.

This clonotype turned up a few times. This chain links TRBV5-6 with TRBJ2-2, with TRBD2 as a possible D gene (5 bases). The CDR3 is made up of 16 amino acids. Between the trimmed V and J ends, which lost 5 bases and 2 bases, there was a span of 16 bases. Germline lookup yields CDR1 SGHDT and CDR2 YYEEEE. CDR3 sequence reads: CASRPRRTDNTGELFF. The CDR3 DNA reads as TGTGCCAGCAGGCCTAGGAGGACGGATAACACCGGGGAGCTGTTTTTT.

This clonotype has ten or more counts. The V gene is TRBV20-1, the J gene TRBJ1-4; 7 nucleotides match TRBD1. The CDR3 is made up of 12 amino acids. Germline-derived CDR1 and CDR2 are DFQATT and SNEGSKA (reference sequence). The V and J ends lost 5 bases and 8 bases, in that order; junction bases with no gene match: 5. CDR3 nucleotide sequence: TGCAGTGCTTGGCAGGGGGAGGAAAAACTGTTTTTT. This translates into CSAWQGEEKLFF.

Many counts were recorded for this clonotype. The chain is built from TRBV7-2 and TRBJ1-1, with TRBD1 matching 7 bases. J was trimmed by 2 bases and V by 3 bases; bases with no gene match: 6. This CDR3 contains 15 residues. The germline V gene has CDR1 SGHTA and CDR2 FQGNSA. The CDR3 loop is CASSLAEGANTEAFF. In DNA, the CDR3 is TGTGCCAGCAGCTTGGCCGAGGGGGCCAACACTGAAGCTTTCTTT.

This rearrangement joins TRBV20-1 to TRBJ2-1; 7 bases fit TRBD1. CDR1 is DFQATT and CDR2 is SNEGSKA in the germline V gene (reference sequence). The CDR3 is made up of 16 amino acids. V gave up 0 bases and J gave up 7 bases; unmatched junction bases: 12. DNA for the CDR3: TGCAGTGCTAGAGATTCGACAGGGTGGAGAGGGAATGAGCAGTTCTTC. Amino acid sequence: CSARDSTGWRGNEQFF.

This clonotype appeared many times. V gene TRBV2 combines with J gene TRBJ1-2, with 7 positions matching TRBD1. Trimming at V came to 6 bases and at J to 5 bases, leaving 9 bases not matched to a gene. CDR1 is SNHLY and CDR2 is FYNNEI in the germline V gene. This CDR3 is 14 amino acids long. CDR3 nucleotide sequence: TGTGCCAGCAGCTTGGAAACAGGGGAATATGGCTACACCTTC. Translating it yields CASSLETGEYGYTF. Filled out from reference TRBV2 and TRBJ1-2, the complete variable domain reads EPEVTQTPSHQVTQMGQEVILRCVPISNHLYFYWYRQILGQKVEFLVSFYNNEISEKSEIFDDQFSVERPDGSNFTLKIRSTKLEDSAMYFCASSLETGEYGYTFGSGTRLTVV.

The rearrangement uses TRBV24-1 and TRBJ2-7; D may be TRBD1 (5 bases). Trimming stripped 3 bases from V and 3 bases from J, with 8 bases between. This CDR3 has 13 residues. Germline assignment: CDR1 KGHDR and CDR2 SFDVKD. In DNA form, the CDR3 reads TGTGCCACCAGTGATATTACAGGCTACGAGCAGTACTTC. Translated, it gives CATSDITGYEQYF.

The sample holds many counts of this clonotype. The rearrangement links TRBV12-3 or TRBV12-4 to TRBJ2-7; possible D gene TRBD2, 6 bases. The CDR3 sequence is 13 residues long. V was clipped by 2 bases and J by 6 bases, with 11 bases between them. The CDR3 region is CASSLTGEGEQYF. CDR3 nucleotide sequence: TGTGCCAGCAGTTTAACGGGAGAGGGCGAGCAGTACTTC.

This clonotype was observed at least ten times. The chain has TRBV12-3 or TRBV12-4 and TRBJ2-1; 13 bases are shared with TRBD2. This CDR3 comprises 18 residues. V lost 7 bases, J lost 2 bases, and 11 bases stayed unmatched. The CDR3: CASTQLRLAGGTYNEQFF. The CDR3 bases are TGTGCCAGCACCCAGCTGAGACTAGCGGGGGGTACCTACAATGAGCAGTTCTTC.

The chain joins TRBV7-9 to TRBJ2-4; TRBD1 is a possible D gene (6 bases). Trimming shortened V by 5 bases and J by 0 bases, and 20 bases separated the two germline ends. Germline V CDR1 and CDR2: SEHNR, FQNEAQ (reference sequence). The CDR3 runs 18 residues. The CDR3 spells CASSPWTDTPLAKNIQYF. CDR3 nucleotides: TGTGCCAGCAGCCCTTGGACAGACACACCTTTAGCCAAAAACATTCAGTACTTC. The variable domain in full, completed from reference TRBV7-9 and TRBJ2-4, reads DTGVSQNPRHKITKRGQNVTFRCDPISEHNRLYWYRQTLGQGPEFLTYFQNEAQLEKSRLLSDRFSAERPKGSFSTLEIQRTEQGDSAMYLCASSPWTDTPLAKNIQYFGAGTRLSVL.

This clonotype showed up many times. This chain uses TRBV12-3 or TRBV12-4 with TRBJ1-1, with D uncertain. V dropped 6 bases and J dropped 1 base, with 18 bases sitting between them. CDR3 length equals 16 residues. Written as DNA, the CDR3 is TGTGCCAGCAGCCGCACCCTCTGGCAGAAGAACACTGAAGCTTTCTTT. Translating gives CASSRTLWQKNTEAFF.

This clonotype was seen a few times. J is TRBJ1-2 and V is TRBV9; D is undetermined. The V gene's germline CDR1 is SGDLS and CDR2 YYNGEE. V was cut by 0 bases and J by 8 bases, with 11 bases left in between. This CDR3 region has 13 residues. The CDR3 protein is CASSVGWESGYTF. The CDR3 nucleotides are TGTGCCAGCAGCGTAGGATGGGAATCCGGCTACACCTTC.

About this clonotype: This clone may be a read error of a much larger clone one base away. This rearrangement joins TRBV2 to TRBJ1-2; unclear D gene. Germline-derived CDR1 and CDR2 are SNHLY and FYNNEI. V lost 3 bases to trimming and J lost 2 bases, with 13 bases between them. The CDR3 sequence is 15 residues long. CDR3 in amino acids: CASSEEVGPNYGYTF. Here the CDR3 DNA reads TGTGCCAGCAGTGAGGAAGTAGGGCCCAACTATGGCTACACCTTC.

This clonotype was seen a few times. V gene TRBV7-9 combines with J gene TRBJ1-1; a possible D gene is TRBD1 (6 bases). The V gene's germline CDR1 is SEHNR and CDR2 FQNEAQ (reference sequence). The CDR3 covers 13 residues. V was pared by 6 bases and J by 5 bases, with 13 bases between. In nucleotides, the CDR3 is TGTGCCAGCAGGCACGGGGGGGCTACTGAAGCTTTCTTT. This encodes CASRHGGATEAFF.

This clonotype was recorded many times. The chain combines TRBV11-3 with TRBJ2-5; D remains ambiguous. Trimming took off 3 bases at V and 2 bases at J, with 10 bases between the two ends. CDR3 size: 14 residues. Germline CDR1 and CDR2: SGHNT and YENEEA. CDR3 bases: TGTGCCAGCAGCTTGAGCGAATTTCAAGAGACCCAGTACTTC. It is translated as CASSLSEFQETQYF.

This sequence joins TRBV4-3 and TRBJ1-4; D not resolved. V lost 0 bases and J 4 bases, leaving 9 bases between the germline ends. The CDR3 has 15 residues. Germline V CDR1 and CDR2: LGHNA, YSLEER. CDR3 region: CASSQEGLNNEKLFF. The CDR3 region has the DNA TGCGCCAGCAGCCAAGAAGGTCTCAATAATGAAAAACTGTTTTTT.

This clonotype was seen a handful of times. The J gene is TRBJ2-1, the V gene TRBV20-1; D uncertain. V dropped 3 bases and J dropped 2 bases, with 14 bases sitting between them. The CDR3 is 15 residues long. CDR1 is DFQATT, CDR2 SNEGSKA, per germline (reference sequence). The CDR3 protein is CSARGTRHTYNEQFF. In DNA form, the CDR3 reads TGCAGTGCTAGGGGCACCCGTCACACCTACAATGAGCAGTTCTTC.

On this clonotype itself: A much larger clone is a single base away; this may be a read error. The rearrangement uses TRBV7-2 and TRBJ2-5; 7 bases fit TRBD2. V dropped 1 base and J dropped 5; count of bases not matched to a gene: 13. The CDR3 totals 17 residues. Germline V gives CDR1 SGHTA, CDR2 FQGNSA. In DNA form, the CDR3 reads TGTGCCAGCAGCTTAGTGCTAGCGGAGGCCCCTTTGGAGACCCAGTACTTC. Amino acid sequence: CASSLVLAEAPLETQYF.